The present T cell receptor (beta chain) was sequenced within a study of siplizumab effects on memory and regulatory T cells (dated by TCRdb to between 2018 and 2021). Context from the whole study: The study looked at the effect of siplizumab, an anti-CD2 antibody, on alloreactive T-cell subsets in allogeneic mixed lymphocyte reactions made from human PBMCs. On the study overall, not on this receptor specifically: Unstimulated naive T cells appeared more diverse than memory T cells, and naive cells seemed to contribute substantially to the alloresponse. Sequences below about 10^-5 frequency were poorly captured, so only a minor fraction of alloreactive clones could be mapped to unstimulated subsets. The cumulative frequency of alloreactive sequences traceable to unstimulated CD4+ memory T cells was significantly reduced by siplizumab. Among mappable alloreactive CD4+ clones, the Treg-derived fraction averaged nearly 70% with siplizumab versus around 29% in control reactions. For roughly 80-96% of proliferating CD4+ or CD8+ clones, no naive or memory phenotype could be assigned. The suppressive function of proliferating Tregs from siplizumab cultures was not functionally confirmed.

Inclusive of the bounding cysteine and phenylalanine, the CDR3 is 14 residues long. CDR3 DNA only is kept here, 42 bases in frame from base 1. The V end loses 7 bases and the J end loses 7 bases, and a stretch of 16 bases separates them. Based on the germline V gene (reference sequence), the CDR1 and CDR2 sequences are LNHDA and SQIVND. Libraries were constructed by the immunoSEQ multiplex PCR assay. The deep sequencing platform assayed 80,000 to 100,000 TCR templates per sample. Genomic DNA extracted from sorted T cells was the material used for TCRbeta CDR3 sequencing. In the paper's pipeline: The R programming language was used for clonal analysis of TCRbeta CDR3 data. Unstimulated samples were compared with post-reaction CFSE-low samples to define alloreactive CD4+ and CD8+ clones. By matching sequences to the repertoires of sorted unstimulated Treg and non-Treg cells, each alloreactive CD4+ clone was assigned a regulatory or non-regulatory origin. TCRdb stores this immuneACCESS table with in-frame sequences only. Part of the clones is absent; in the studies checked, under half of the shortfall reflects unresolved V genes, and no reason is known for the rest. That table is the source of V, J and clone size, and D and trimming were worked out from the DNA. This sample comprises around 95,000 clones, 75% to 95% of them detected only once. The ten top clones hold around 0.15% of the sample.

A word on this clone: The target of this receptor is not known. No base quality information exists; no much larger clone differs at one position.

Sorted unstimulated T cells and proliferating T cells recovered from mixed lymphocyte reactions underwent TCRbeta CDR3 sequencing. Fresh whole blood from some eleven HLA-typed healthy donors was used to isolate PBMCs. Recombination joined TRBV19 with TRBJ2-2; TRBD2 is possibly the D segment (5 matching bases). The sequenced material came from CD4+ T cells sorted from blood. This clonotype originated in a human donor in good health. The nucleotide sequence reads TGTGCCAGTACGAGACGGACTCCCTACGGGGAGCTGTTTTTT. This encodes CASTRRTPYGELFF.